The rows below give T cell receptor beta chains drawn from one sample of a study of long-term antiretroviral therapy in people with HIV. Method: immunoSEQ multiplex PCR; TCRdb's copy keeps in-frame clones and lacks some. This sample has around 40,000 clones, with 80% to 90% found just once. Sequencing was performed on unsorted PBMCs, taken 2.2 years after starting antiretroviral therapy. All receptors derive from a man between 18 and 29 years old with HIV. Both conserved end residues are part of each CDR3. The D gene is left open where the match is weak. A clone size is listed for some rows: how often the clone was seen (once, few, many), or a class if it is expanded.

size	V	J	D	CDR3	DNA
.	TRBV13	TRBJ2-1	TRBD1	CASSPRQGGPSYNEQFF	TGTGCCAGCAGCCCTAGACAGGGCGGCCCCTCCTACAATGAGCAGTTCTTC
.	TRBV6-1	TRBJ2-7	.	CASSDPGVQYF	TGTGCCAGCAGTGACCCCGGTGTGCAGTACTTC
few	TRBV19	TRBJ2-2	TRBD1	CASRGDRVAGELFF	TGTGCCAGTAGGGGGGACAGGGTGGCCGGGGAGCTGTTTTTT
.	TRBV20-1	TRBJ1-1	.	CSASPGTEAFF	TGCAGTGCTAGTCCGGGAACTGAAGCTTTCTTT
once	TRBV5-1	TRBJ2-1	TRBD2	CASSFLGGTSGRDSHNEQFF	TGCGCCAGCAGCTTCCTGGGCGGGACTAGCGGGAGGGACTCCCACAATGAGCAGTTCTTC
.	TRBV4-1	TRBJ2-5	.	CASSQERGRQETQYF	TGCGCCAGCAGCCAAGAACGGGGGCGTCAAGAGACCCAGTACTTC
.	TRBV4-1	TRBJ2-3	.	CASSRVGENTDTQYF	TGCGCCAGCAGCCGCGTGGGGGAGAACACAGATACGCAGTATTTT
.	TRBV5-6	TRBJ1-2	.	CASSSGTSLYGYTF	TGTGCCAGCAGCTCAGGGACATCCCTCTATGGCTACACCTTC
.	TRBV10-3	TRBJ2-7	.	CAISEGYEQYF	TGTGCCATCAGTGAGGGCTACGAGCAGTACTTC
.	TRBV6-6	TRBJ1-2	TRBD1	CASSFTGDYGYTF	TGTGCCAGCAGTTTCACAGGGGACTATGGCTACACCTTC
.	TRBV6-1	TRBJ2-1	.	CASSEPTVSGDLNEQFF	TGTGCCAGCAGTGAACCTACTGTTTCTGGTGACCTAAATGAGCAGTTCTTC
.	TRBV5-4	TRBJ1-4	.	CASRLKGSGEKLFF	TGTGCCAGCAGACTCAAGGGCTCGGGTGAAAAACTGTTTTTT
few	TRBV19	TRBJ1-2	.	CASTEDGRTNYGYTF	TGTGCCAGTACCGAGGACGGGCGGACTAACTATGGCTACACCTTC
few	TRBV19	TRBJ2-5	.	CASSISRGKGGTQYF	TGTGCCAGTAGTATAAGCCGCGGGAAGGGGGGGACCCAGTACTTC
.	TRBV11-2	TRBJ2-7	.	CASSPPGVGDEQYF	TGTGCCAGCAGCCCTCCGGGGGTTGGGGACGAGCAGTACTTC
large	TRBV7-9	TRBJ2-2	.	CASSPQASNTGELFF	TGTGCCAGCAGCCCACAGGCTTCGAACACCGGGGAGCTGTTTTTT
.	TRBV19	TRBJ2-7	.	CASSNPGVYEQYF	TGTGCCAGTAGTAATCCGGGCGTCTACGAGCAGTACTTC
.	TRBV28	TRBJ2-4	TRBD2	CASSSPGGNIQYF	TGTGCCAGCAGCAGCCCCGGGGGGAACATTCAGTACTTC
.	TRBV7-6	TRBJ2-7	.	CASSPGGPMNEQYF	TGTGCCAGCAGCCCCGGCGGTCCTATGAACGAGCAGTACTTC
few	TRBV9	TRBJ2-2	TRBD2	CASSVRLAGPNRNTGELFF	TGTGCCAGCAGCGTAAGGCTAGCGGGGCCCAACCGGAACACCGGGGAGCTGTTTTTT
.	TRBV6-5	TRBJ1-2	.	CAAGTYSNYGYTF	TGTGCAGCCGGGACTTATAGTAACTATGGCTACACCTTC
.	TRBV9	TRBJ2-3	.	CASSPEGGGDTQYF	TGTGCCAGCAGCCCGGAGGGGGGGGGAGATACGCAGTATTTT
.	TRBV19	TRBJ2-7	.	CASSRVKGTTSTYEQYF	TGTGCCAGTAGTAGGGTCAAAGGGACAACGAGCACCTACGAGCAGTACTTC
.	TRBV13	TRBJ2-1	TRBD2	CASSPGLAGSNEQFF	TGTGCCAGCAGCCCCGGACTAGCGGGCTCCAATGAGCAGTTCTTC